Below are 32 T cell receptor beta chains sequenced from a single sample in a study of Ad26.COV2.S vaccination and SARS-CoV-2 variants. TCRdb keeps only in-frame clones here, not all; method: immunoSEQ multiplex PCR. The sample has about 400,000 clones; about 83% are singletons. Treatment defined: roughly 19 received Ad26.COV2.S at low or high dose, single or two shots; roughly five received placebo; per-sample allocation not given. Day 63 after the first injection of vaccine or placebo was the sampling time. The sequencing used peripheral blood, collected in a trial of Ad26.COV2.S vaccine versus placebo. All receptors derive from a person between 18 and 65 years old who received the Ad26.COV2.S COVID-19 vaccine or a placebo.

The chain joins TRBV11-3 to TRBJ2-7; TRBD2 matches at 8 bases. CDR3 length: 14 residues. J gave up 6 bases and V 1 base, and 5 bases lay outside the gene matches. CDR1 is SGHNT, CDR2 YENEEA, per germline. The CDR3 DNA is TGTGCCAGCAGCTTAGTAGCGGGAACTCTCGAGCAGTACTTC. This translates into CASSLVAGTLEQYF.

The rearrangement links TRBV19 to TRBJ1-1, with 7 bases lining up with TRBD1. The trim removed 1 base at V and 6 bases at J, leaving 8 bases unmatched. From germline, CDR1 is LNHDA and CDR2 SQIVND (reference sequence). This CDR3 comprises 15 residues. The CDR3 nucleotides are TGTGCCAGTAGTATAGCGCACAGGGGACGTTCTGAAGCTTTCTTT. It is translated as CASSIAHRGRSEAFF. Filled out from reference TRBV19 and TRBJ1-1, the complete variable domain reads DGGITQSPKYLFRKEGQNVTLSCEQNLNHDAMYWYRQDPGQGLRLIYYSQIVNDFQKGDIAEGYSVSREKKESFPLTVTSAQKNPTAFYLCASSIAHRGRSEAFFGQGTRLTVV.

V gene TRBV5-1 combines with J gene TRBJ1-6; no clear D. Germline-derived CDR1 and CDR2 are SGHRS and YFSETQ. Trimming left V 6 bases short and J 6 bases short, with 10 bases between. The CDR3 covers 13 residues. The chain's CDR3 is CASTSAGNSPLHF. DNA for the CDR3: TGCGCCAGCACGTCGGCCGGTAATTCACCCCTCCACTTT.

V and J are TRBV29-1 and TRBJ1-5; possible D gene TRBD1, 6 bases. The CDR3 runs 14 residues. Trimming stripped 4 bases from V and 4 bases from J, with 14 bases between. CDR1 SQVTM and CDR2 ANQGSEA come from the germline V gene. The CDR3 reads CSVGGATGNQPQHF. The CDR3 DNA reads TGCAGCGTTGGGGGGGCGACTGGTAATCAGCCCCAGCATTTT.

This clone was recorded a few times. DNA for the CDR3: TGTGCCACACGACAGATTTATGGCTACGAGCAGTACTTC. Its protein product is CATRQIYGYEQYF. The chain is built from TRBV15 and TRBJ2-7; a possible D gene is TRBD1 (5 bases). CDR1 LNHNV and CDR2 YYDKDF come from the germline V gene (reference sequence). The CDR3 spans 13 residues. The V gene lost 9 bases and the J gene lost 3 bases, with 15 bases spanning the gap.

The V and J genes are TRBV29-1 and TRBJ2-5; TRBD2 aligns across 10 bases. The ends lost 6 bases at V and 5 bases at J; junction bases unmatched: 9. This CDR3 is 14 amino acids long. Germline V gene sequence: CDR1 SQVTM, CDR2 ANQGSEA. CDR3 region: CSVAGLAGVETQYF. DNA of the CDR3: TGCAGCGTCGCTGGGCTAGCGGGAGTGGAGACCCAGTACTTC.

The chain recombines TRBV19 with TRBJ1-5, with D uncertain. The CDR3 totals 14 residues. CDR1 LNHDA and CDR2 SQIVND come from the germline V gene (reference sequence). V was pared by 6 bases and J by 2 bases, with 11 bases between. CDR3 residues: CASSLHMGNQPQHF. The CDR3 coding sequence is TGTGCCAGTAGCCTACATATGGGCAATCAGCCCCAGCATTTT.

This clone appeared once. The chain recombines TRBV6-2 or TRBV6-3 with TRBJ2-2; 10 positions match TRBD1. Germline trimming cut 1 base from V and 5 bases from J; bases unmatched to any gene: 4. This CDR3 contains 16 residues. Germline CDR1 reads MNHEY; CDR2 reads SVGEGT. The CDR3 DNA follows: TGTGCCAGCAGTTACTACAGGACAGGGGGAACCGGGGAGCTGTTTTTT. Translating it yields CASSYYRTGGTGELFF.

The chain uses TRBV16 and TRBJ1-2; maybe TRBD1 (6 bases). Per germline, CDR1 KGHSY and CDR2 FQNENV. The CDR3 covers 15 residues. The V and J ends lost 0 bases and 3 bases respectively, with 11 bases between them. The CDR3 here is CASSQSSQGHYGYTF. The DNA of the CDR3 is TGTGCCAGCAGCCAATCGTCACAGGGTCACTATGGCTACACCTTC.

This sequence joins TRBV9 and TRBJ1-3, with D tentatively TRBD1 (6 bases). In germline, CDR1 is SGDLS, CDR2 YYNGEE. The CDR3 spans 16 residues. V was pared by 0 bases and J by 1 base, with 11 bases between. CDR3 sequence: CASSVEDRRSGNTIYF. CDR3 in DNA: TGTGCCAGCAGCGTAGAAGACAGGCGATCTGGAAACACCATATATTTT.

CDR3 in DNA: TGCAGCGCTCGGACAGGGGGGATCAACACTGAAGCTTTCTTT. The encoded protein is CSARTGGINTEAFF. The rearrangement links TRBV29-1 to TRBJ1-1; TRBD1 matches 10 bases. The V gene end was trimmed by 7 bases and the J gene end by 2 bases; junction bases not matched to a gene: 7. Germline CDR1 is SQVTM and CDR2 is ANQGSEA. This CDR3 comprises 14 residues.

The chain joins TRBV5-1 to TRBJ2-7; D unclear. The CDR3 consists of 15 residues. The V gene lost 2 bases and the J gene lost 2 bases, with 14 bases spanning the gap. Germline V CDR1 and CDR2: SGHRS, YFSETQ. The CDR3 nucleotides are TGCGCCAGCAGCTTCGGTAGTGCTCAGACCTACGAGCAGTACTTC. Translation: CASSFGSAQTYEQYF.

The J gene is TRBJ2-7, the V gene TRBV5-1; 11 bases are shared with TRBD2. With 0 bases clipped from V and 3 bases from J, the junction kept 2 bases outside the gene matches. The CDR3 contains 15 residues. Germline lookup yields CDR1 SGHRS and CDR2 YFSETQ. This CDR3 reads CASSLDTSGSYEQYF. The CDR3 nucleotides are TGCGCCAGCAGCTTGGATACTAGCGGGAGCTACGAGCAGTACTTC. Looking up the rest from reference TRBV5-1 and TRBJ2-7 gives the full variable domain: KAGVTQTPRYLIKTRGQQVTLSCSPISGHRSVSWYQQTPGQGLQFLFEYFSETQRNKGNFPGRFSGRQFSNSRSEMNVSTLELGDSALYLCASSLDTSGSYEQYFGPGTRLTVT.

The rearrangement links TRBV11-3 to TRBJ2-7; TRBD1 matches 7 bases. The CDR3 is made up of 14 amino acids. The germline V gene encodes CDR1 SGHNT and CDR2 YENEEA. The trim removed 5 bases at V and 3 bases at J, leaving 7 bases unmatched. In nucleotides, the CDR3 is TGTGCCAGCAGCCGGGGACAGCTCTTCTACGAGCAGTACTTC. Translation: CASSRGQLFYEQYF.

This clone was counted a few times. This chain uses TRBV7-2 with TRBJ1-4; possible D gene TRBD1, 5 bases. The V and J ends lost 4 bases and 5 bases respectively, with 11 bases between them. The CDR3 covers 14 residues. Germline V gene lookup returns CDR1 SGHTA and CDR2 FQGNSA. Written as DNA, the CDR3 is TGTGCCAGCAGCTCCTACTACAGGAATGAAAAACTGTTTTTT. This gives the protein CASSSYYRNEKLFF.

This rearrangement joins TRBV11-3 to TRBJ1-1; no firm D call. The V gene's germline CDR1 is SGHNT and CDR2 YENEEA. V lost 3 bases and J lost 0, with 5 bases in between. This CDR3 comprises 13 residues. CDR3 loop: CASSFKMNTEAFF. CDR3 DNA: TGTGCCAGCAGCTTCAAAATGAACACTGAAGCTTTCTTT.

This chain joins TRBV4-3 and TRBJ2-1; 8 nucleotides match TRBD2. V gave up 0 bases and J gave up 13 bases; unmatched junction bases: 5. The CDR3 extends over 13 amino acids. The germline gives CDR1 LGHNA, CDR2 YSLEER. CDR3 DNA: TGCGCCAGCAGCCAAGATGTCGGGGGGGGTCAGTTCTTC. Translated: CASSQDVGGGQFF.

The chain combines TRBV5-1 with TRBJ2-7; the match to TRBD2 covers 8 bases. The CDR3 spans 14 residues. The germline CDR1 and CDR2 sequences are SGHRS and YFSETQ. V shed 5 bases, J shed 2 bases, and the junction held 6 bases outside the gene matches. The CDR3, as DNA: TGCGCCAGCAGGGTGTGGACTAGCACCTACGAGCAGTACTTC. This encodes CASRVWTSTYEQYF.

V usage is TRBV6-5 and J usage is TRBJ2-3; D might be TRBD1 or TRBD2, each matching 5 bases. CDR1 and CDR2 (germline): MNHEY, SVGAGI. The CDR3 has 15 amino acids. The V end lost 5 bases, the J end lost 14 bases, and 26 bases lay between the germline ends. CDR3 sequence reads: CASSRNPNPGPMVYF. Written as DNA, the CDR3 is TGTGCCAGCAGTCGGAACCCAAACCCGGGACCGATGGTGTATTTT.

The genes are TRBV6-5 and TRBJ1-5; TRBD1 matches at 7 bases. Germline loops: CDR1 MNHEY, CDR2 SVGAGI. J lost 3 bases, V lost 2 bases, and 4 bases had no gene match. The CDR3 contains 15 residues. Written as DNA, the CDR3 is TGTGCCAGCAGTTACGCGACAGGGACCAATCAGCCCCAGCATTTT. It is translated as CASSYATGTNQPQHF.

J is TRBJ1-1 and V is TRBV12-3 or TRBV12-4; no clear D gene. This CDR3 is built from 13 residues. Deletions cut 5 bases from V and 10 bases from J, with 17 bases between. CDR3 nucleotide sequence: TGTGCCAGCAGTGGGGTGGGGTGGGCAGGAGCTTTCTTT. Translation: CASSGVGWAGAFF.

V gene TRBV11-2 combines with J gene TRBJ2-3; TRBD1 aligns across 8 bases. The CDR3 extends over 13 amino acids. CDR1 and CDR2 (germline): SGHAT, FQNNGV. V shed 2 bases, J shed 11 bases, and the junction held 6 bases outside the gene matches. The CDR3 reads CASSLIAGGMQYF. The CDR3 nucleotides are TGTGCCAGCAGCTTAATCGCAGGGGGCATGCAGTATTTT.

The table lists this clone with a few counts. The chain employs TRBV19 and TRBJ1-6; no definite D call. V was shortened by 3 bases and J by 6 bases, with 18 bases between the two germline ends. Germline V gene data show CDR1 as LNHDA and CDR2 as SQIVND (reference sequence). There are 17 residues in the CDR3. CDR3 protein: CASSILIGTAVNSPLHF. DNA of the CDR3: TGTGCCAGTAGTATCTTGATTGGTACAGCAGTTAATTCACCCCTCCACTTT. The full variable domain, in which reference TRBV19 and TRBJ1-6 provide the parts outside the CDR3, is DGGITQSPKYLFRKEGQNVTLSCEQNLNHDAMYWYRQDPGQGLRLIYYSQIVNDFQKGDIAEGYSVSREKKESFPLTVTSAQKNPTAFYLCASSILIGTAVNSPLHFGNGTRLTVT.

In nucleotides, the CDR3 is TGTGCCAGTACGGGACAGGGGAGGCAGCCCCAGCATTTT. Residues: CASTGQGRQPQHF. The chain joins TRBV19 to TRBJ1-5; 10 bases are a match to TRBD1. Germline values: CDR1 LNHDA, CDR2 SQIVND (reference sequence). V lost 7 bases to trimming and J lost 7 bases; unmatched junction nucleotides: 4. CDR3 size: 13 residues.

CDR3 DNA: TGTGCCAGCTTTGGGGGAGAATTAGGCTACGAGCAGTACTTC. Amino acid sequence: CASFGGELGYEQYF. V and J are TRBV5-6 and TRBJ2-7; D assignment may be TRBD1 or TRBD2 (5 bases each). Between the trimmed V and J ends, which lost 7 bases and 3 bases, there was a span of 17 bases. Germline values: CDR1 SGHDT, CDR2 YYEEEE. The CDR3 runs 14 residues.

This clone was observed a handful of times. CDR3 DNA sequence: TGTGCCAGCAGCTTTAGGGGAGTTACGAATTCACCCCTCCACTTT. Translated: CASSFRGVTNSPLHF. This rearrangement joins TRBV11-3 to TRBJ1-6; weak D call: TRBD1 (5 bases). Trimming removed 3 bases from V and 7 bases from J, with 13 bases in between. The V gene's germline CDR1 is SGHNT and CDR2 YENEEA. The CDR3 is 15 residues long.

The chain links TRBV3-1 (or the pseudogene TRBV3-2) to TRBJ2-5; TRBD1 might be the D (6 bases). This CDR3 comprises 17 residues. Germline V CDR1 and CDR2: LGHDT, YNNKEL (reference sequence). V dropped 1 base and J dropped 2 bases, with 17 bases sitting between them. In nucleotides, the CDR3 is TGTGCCAGCAGCCAAGGGGTCACAGGGAGCACACAAGAGACCCAGTACTTC. Translation: CASSQGVTGSTQETQYF.

The chain has TRBV7-2 and TRBJ1-2; no definite D call. Germline CDR1 is SGHTA and CDR2 is FQGNSA. The V and J ends lost 1 base and 8 bases respectively, with 11 bases between them. The CDR3 has 13 residues. For the CDR3, the DNA is TGTGCCAGCAGCTTAGGACCGGACGGCGGCTACACCTTC. Protein product: CASSLGPDGGYTF. Looking up the rest from reference TRBV7-2 and TRBJ1-2 gives the full variable domain: GAGVSQSPSNKVTEKGKDVELRCDPISGHTALYWYRQSLGQGLEFLIYFQGNSAPDKSGLPSDRFSAERTGGSVSTLTIQRTQQEDSAVYLCASSLGPDGGYTFGSGTRLTVV.

This chain connects TRBV19 to TRBJ1-1; 9 bases fit TRBD1. Trimming cost V 6 bases and J 0 bases; bases outside gene matches: 2. There are 14 residues in the CDR3. Germline V gives CDR1 LNHDA, CDR2 SQIVND (reference sequence). CDR3 amino acids: CASRNRGLNTEAFF. The CDR3 bases are TGTGCCAGTAGAAACAGGGGGCTGAACACTGAAGCTTTCTTT.

In DNA, the CDR3 is TGTGCCAGCAGTTACGGGACAGGGGTGAGTAATGAGCAGTTCTTC. It codes for CASSYGTGVSNEQFF. The chain has TRBV6-2 or TRBV6-3 and TRBJ2-1, with TRBD1 identical over 10 bases. Trimming cost V 2 bases and J 7 bases; bases outside gene matches: 5. The CDR3 totals 15 residues. Germline values: CDR1 MNHEY, CDR2 SVGEGT.

The CDR3 DNA is TGTGCCAGCAGTTCTGGGGCCGACGAGCAGTACTTC. This gives the protein CASSSGADEQYF. The V gene is TRBV6-5, the J gene TRBJ2-7, with D perhaps matching TRBD1 (5 bases). CDR1 is MNHEY and CDR2 is SVGAGI in the germline V gene. The CDR3 has 12 residues. The germline V and J ends were trimmed by 4 bases and 5 bases, with 9 bases remaining between them.

The chain recombines TRBV11-2 with TRBJ1-6; D is perhaps TRBD1 (5 bases). Trimming took off 4 bases at V and 6 bases at J, with 13 bases between the two ends. This CDR3 contains 15 residues. Germline CDR1 and CDR2: SGHAT and FQNNGV. The DNA for the CDR3 is TGTGCCAGCAGCTCAATCTGGGGCAGTAATTCACCCCTCCACTTT. Encoded protein: CASSSIWGSNSPLHF.